The sequence of this T cell receptor beta chain was determined in a study of blood T cells in healthy people across ages. Findings and caveats of the study: Bulk PBMC profiling left naive and antigen-experienced comparisons inconclusive. As naive T cell percentage varied, TCR beta diversity correlated strongly with it.

This clonotype was seen repeatedly, ten times or more. Its antigen is not known. The authors ran a second PCR of roughly 6 to 12 cycles using a sample-barcoded 5' primer and a J-beta primer mix. TCRdb re-called the 5' RACE reads with MiXCR, one entry per CDR3 protein. This table has 630,000 or so distinct CDR3 sequences, around 31% appearing once. Healthy individuals of Caucasian origin from Russia, aged roughly 6 to 100, served as donors. Per sample, at least 6 micrograms of total RNA were extracted. Deletions cut 3 bases from V and 1 base from J, with 8 bases between. Germline assignment: CDR1 GTSNPN and CDR2 SVGIG (reference sequence). This CDR3 has 13 amino acids.

The sequence derives from a woman aged 80 or over in good health. The chain is built from TRBV30 and TRBJ2-3, with D perhaps TRBD2 (6 bases). Sequenced material: blood. The CDR3 is CAWRERGTDTQYF. CDR3 bases: TGTGCCTGGAGAGAGCGGGGCACAGATACGCAGTATTTT.